This entry concerns a single T cell receptor (beta chain). Only in-frame clones appear in the TCRdb table, and some are missing; sequencing was by immunoSEQ multiplex PCR. The repertoire holds about 1.5 million clones, 95% to 99% seen once, with roughly 0.42% in the top ten. The sample comes from a study of shared clonotypes between healthy human individuals. For the study at large: Ranging from 18 to 49 in age, donors were two women and a few men.

V lost 6 bases, J lost 2 bases, and 9 bases stayed unmatched. Germline-derived CDR1 and CDR2 are MDHEN and SYDVKM. The CDR3 has 16 amino acids. From CD4+ cells came CD45RA+ naive and CD45RA-negative memory subsets. The sequence was obtained from a man aged 30 to 39 in good health. The sequencing input was naive CD4+ T cells sorted from blood. Subset denoted: CD45RA+ positively selected. The J gene is TRBJ2-1, the V gene TRBV28; 8 bases agree with TRBD2. This chain's CDR3 is CASSRSGRGPYNEQFF. DNA of the CDR3: TGTGCCAGCAGCAGAAGCGGGAGAGGGCCCTACAATGAGCAGTTCTTC.